The clone carrying this T cell receptor (beta chain) has a single count. Assay used: immunoSEQ multiplex PCR; TCRdb lists only in-frame clones, some missing. The sample lists some 210,000 clones, about nine tenths occurring once. The data were obtained in a study of control samples from healthy donors and cancer patients. In germline, CDR1 is MNHEY, CDR2 SVGAGI. J was trimmed by 7 bases and V by 5 bases; bases with no gene match: 5. The CDR3 loop spans 14 amino acids. The clonotype comes from a man younger than 40 in good health. The rearrangement joins TRBV6-5 to TRBJ1-5; 10 nucleotides line up with TRBD1. Sequencing was performed on blood. The CDR3 bases are TGTGCCAGCAGTCGGGACAGGGGTTTACAGCCCCAGCATTTT. Translated, it gives CASSRDRGLQPQHF.